The 23 T cell receptor beta chains below come from one sample, sequenced in a study of control samples from healthy donors and cancer patients (dated by TCRdb to 2020 to 2021). The library came from the immunoSEQ multiplex PCR assay. The immuneACCESS repertoire file appears here via TCRdb, limited to in-frame rearrangements. These files lack a portion of the clones; in checked studies, under half of the deficit traces to unresolved V genes, and the cause of the others is not known. This sample lists 130,000 or so clones; about 88% were detected once. About 3.2% of the sample is held by the ten biggest clonotypes. Input material: blood. The source of these receptors is a man in his fifties in good health.

This clone was counted only a few times. The chain couples TRBV14 to TRBJ2-2; perhaps D is TRBD1 or TRBD2 (5 bases each). Per germline, CDR1 SGHDN and CDR2 FVKESK. Trimming stripped 3 bases from V and 4 bases from J, with 15 bases between. The CDR3 consists of 16 residues. CDR3 bases: TGTGCCAGCAGCCAGACGACGGGGCGCGGCACCGGGGAGCTGTTTTTT. Its translation is CASSQTTGRGTGELFF.

V is TRBV10-1 and J is TRBJ2-7; TRBD1 matches at 9 bases. CDR1 WNHNN and CDR2 SYGVQD come from the germline V gene (reference sequence). The CDR3 spans 16 residues. V was pared by 6 bases and J by 5 bases, with 14 bases of the junction left unmatched. CDR3 protein: CASRRKDRDREDEQYF. The CDR3 bases are TGCGCCAGCAGACGGAAGGATCGGGACAGGGAGGACGAGCAGTACTTC.

This chain uses TRBV13 with TRBJ2-7; D is unclear. The ends were cut back, 9 bases at V and 0 bases at J, with 12 bases in the middle. Germline-derived CDR1 and CDR2 are PRHDT and FYEKMQ (reference sequence). The CDR3 runs to 13 residues. DNA for the CDR3: TGTGCCAGTGCTTCAGAGAGCTCCTACGAGCAGTACTTC. This gives the protein CASASESSYEQYF.

The genes are TRBV5-6 and TRBJ2-7, with no clear D. V lost 4 bases, J lost 1 base, and 6 bases lay in between. CDR1 SGHDT and CDR2 YYEEEE come from the germline V gene. This CDR3 spans 12 amino acids. CDR3 residues: CASSGPSYEQYF. CDR3 nucleotides: TGTGCCAGCAGCGGGCCTTCCTACGAGCAGTACTTC.

This chain uses TRBV30 with TRBJ2-7; possible D gene TRBD1, 6 bases. The CDR3 is made up of 13 amino acids. Trimming shortened V by 4 bases and J by 3 bases, and 13 bases separated the two germline ends. Germline V CDR1 and CDR2: GTSNPN, SVGIG (reference sequence). Here the CDR3 reads CAWTETGNYEQYF. The CDR3 nucleotides are TGTGCCTGGACGGAGACAGGCAACTACGAGCAGTACTTC.

This rearrangement joins TRBV5-4 to TRBJ2-5, with unresolved D. Trimming pared 1 base from V and 4 bases from J, leaving 17 bases between. The CDR3 runs to 16 residues. From germline, CDR1 is SGHNT and CDR2 YYREEE (reference sequence). Here the CDR3 reads CASSLSGTSVGETQYF. As DNA, the CDR3 is TGTGCCAGCAGCTTGTCAGGTACGAGCGTTGGAGAGACCCAGTACTTC.

J is TRBJ2-5 and V is TRBV5-1; 9 bases are a match to TRBD2. After removal of 0 bases from V and 2 bases from J, the junction contained 2 bases not matched to a gene. CDR1 and CDR2 from the germline V gene are SGHRS and YFSETQ. The CDR3 length is 15 residues. The CDR3 region is CASSLVSGGQETQYF. In DNA, the CDR3 is TGCGCCAGCAGCTTGGTTAGCGGGGGTCAAGAGACCCAGTACTTC.

The chain carries TRBV29-1 and TRBJ1-5, with D possibly TRBD1 on 5 matching bases. The CDR3 runs to 12 residues. The V gene lost 6 bases and the J gene lost 5 bases, with 11 bases spanning the gap. Germline V gene lookup returns CDR1 SQVTM and CDR2 ANQGSEA. The CDR3 region has the DNA TGCAGCGTGACAGATTCGGATCAGCCCCAGCATTTT. Its protein is CSVTDSDQPQHF.

On this clone itself: The same CDR3 arises from other DNA sequences in this sample as well. The gene calls are TRBV10-1 and TRBJ2-3, with D unclear. CDR1 WNHNN and CDR2 SYGVQD come from the germline V gene (reference sequence). The CDR3 has 13 amino acids. V lost 7 bases and J 3 bases, leaving 11 bases between the germline ends. CDR3 sequence (DNA): TGCGCCAGCACCCCGGATGGGACAGATACGCAGTATTTT. It translates to CASTPDGTDTQYF.

The chain carries TRBV7-6 and TRBJ2-3, with a weak D call TRBD2 (6 bases). Germline CDR1 reads SGHVS; CDR2 reads FNYEAQ. The CDR3 spans 15 residues. V gave up 5 bases and J gave up 4 bases, with 16 bases separating them. The CDR3 loop reads CASSPRTIASDTQYF. The CDR3 DNA sequence: TGTGCCAGCAGCCCCCGGACTATAGCTTCAGATACGCAGTATTTT.

This chain joins TRBV2 and TRBJ2-2; D gene uncertain. V dropped 6 bases and J dropped 7 bases, with 9 bases sitting between them. The length of the CDR3 is 12 residues. The germline V gene has CDR1 SNHLY and CDR2 FYNNEI. CDR3 region: CASRVLGGELFF. The CDR3, as DNA: TGTGCCAGCAGGGTCCTTGGCGGGGAGCTGTTTTTT.

This chain uses TRBV5-1 with TRBJ2-7; a weak D match, TRBD1 (6 bases). Between the trimmed V and J ends, which lost 3 bases and 3 bases, there was a span of 13 bases. Germline CDR1 and CDR2: SGHRS and YFSETQ. The CDR3 has 14 residues. CDR3 coding DNA: TGCGCCAGCAGCTACGTGACAGGAGACTACGAGCAGTACTTC. Its translation: CASSYVTGDYEQYF.

V and J are TRBV7-9 and TRBJ1-2; D remains ambiguous. The CDR3 totals 13 residues. V was pared by 5 bases and J by 8 bases, with 15 bases between. Germline lookup yields CDR1 SEHNR and CDR2 FQNEAQ (reference sequence). CDR3 DNA sequence: TGTGCCAGCAGCGGGCGTGGTGGGTCCGGCTACACCTTC. This sequence encodes CASSGRGGSGYTF.

The rearrangement uses TRBV2 and TRBJ2-7; D gene uncertain. V lost 3 bases, J lost 4 bases, and 7 bases lay in between. Germline assignment: CDR1 SNHLY and CDR2 FYNNEI. This CDR3 is 12 amino acids long. In DNA form, the CDR3 reads TGTGCCAGCAGTGAGATGCAGTACGAGCAGTACTTC. This codes for CASSEMQYEQYF.

The chain couples TRBV30 to TRBJ1-1; TRBD1 is a possible D gene (5 bases). Germline CDR1 GTSNPN, CDR2 SVGIG (reference sequence). This CDR3 is built from 12 residues. Trimming cost V 0 bases and J 11 bases, with 13 bases left between them. The CDR3 spells CAWSVLGGDAFF. The CDR3 DNA is TGTGCCTGGAGTGTATTAGGAGGGGACGCTTTCTTT.

This chain joins TRBV5-4 and TRBJ2-5; 13 nucleotides agree with TRBD2. This CDR3 is built from 18 residues. V shed 2 bases and J 5 bases; nucleotides not matched to a gene: 12. Germline CDR1 is SGHNT and CDR2 is YYREEE (reference sequence). This CDR3 is CASSFGLAGVGPKETQYF. The CDR3 DNA sequence: TGTGCCAGCAGCTTCGGACTAGCGGGGGTGGGCCCAAAGGAGACCCAGTACTTC.

The gene calls are TRBV6-6 and TRBJ1-1; tentatively, D is TRBD1 (6 bases). V lost 2 bases, J lost 4 bases, and 11 bases lay in between. The CDR3 totals 14 residues. Looked up from germline, CDR1 is MNHNY and CDR2 is SVGAGI (reference sequence). DNA of the CDR3: TGTGCCAGCAGTTACCGGCAGGGGAGCACTGAAGCTTTCTTT. As protein: CASSYRQGSTEAFF.

J is TRBJ2-2 and V is TRBV3-1 (or the pseudogene TRBV3-2); TRBD2 might be the D (5 bases). With 1 base removed from V and 6 bases from J, the gap between germline ends came to 9 bases. Germline lookup yields CDR1 LGHDT and CDR2 YNNKEL (reference sequence). The CDR3 covers 14 residues. The CDR3 DNA follows: TGTGCCAGCAGCCAAGTCCCGGACTCCGGGGAGCTGTTTTTT. It yields the protein CASSQVPDSGELFF.

This chain joins TRBV30 and TRBJ1-5; a weak D match, TRBD1 (5 bases). CDR1 GTSNPN and CDR2 SVGIG come from the germline V gene (reference sequence). V was pared by 1 base and J by 5 bases, with 12 bases between. The CDR3 runs to 14 residues. The CDR3 nucleotides are TGTGCCTGGAGTGGTACAGGAGTCTATCAGCCCCAGCATTTT. Translated, it gives CAWSGTGVYQPQHF. The full variable domain, in which reference TRBV30 and TRBJ1-5 provide the parts outside the CDR3, is SQTIHQWPATLVQPVGSPLSLECTVEGTSNPNLYWYRQAAGRGLQLLFYSVGIGQISSEVPQNLSASRPQDRQFILSSKKLLLSDSGFYLCAWSGTGVYQPQHFGDGTRLSIL.

The V gene is TRBV6-5, the J gene TRBJ2-7; D not certain. The length of the CDR3 is 13 residues. The V and J ends lost 0 bases and 7 bases respectively, with 10 bases between them. Germline assignment: CDR1 MNHEY and CDR2 SVGAGI. This CDR3 reads CASSYSKQLEQYF. The CDR3 DNA sequence: TGTGCCAGCAGTTACTCGAAGCAGCTAGAGCAGTACTTC.

The chain uses TRBV6-5 and TRBJ2-2; TRBD1 is a possible D gene (5 bases). CDR3 length: 14 residues. CDR1 and CDR2 from the germline V gene are MNHEY and SVGAGI. The V end lost 2 bases, the J end lost 5 bases, and 9 bases lay between the germline ends. The CDR3 protein is CASSYRAGTGELFF. The CDR3 region has the DNA TGTGCCAGCAGTTACCGGGCAGGGACCGGGGAGCTGTTTTTT.

Notes on this clone: Distinct nucleotide sequences in the sample also encode this CDR3. The chain recombines TRBV6-1 with TRBJ2-7; 8 nucleotides line up with TRBD1. The CDR3 is 14 residues long. The trim removed 2 bases at V and 3 bases at J, leaving 3 bases unmatched. Germline loops: CDR1 MNHNS, CDR2 SASEGT. CDR3 in DNA: TGTGCCAGCAGTGAACGGACAGGGAGCTACGAGCAGTACTTC. This encodes CASSERTGSYEQYF.

V usage is TRBV11-2 and J usage is TRBJ2-1, with 7 bases lining up with TRBD1. The junction had 2 bases not matched to a gene; V was cut back by 2 bases and J by 4 bases. The length of the CDR3 is 14 residues. Germline lookup yields CDR1 SGHAT and CDR2 FQNNGV. The CDR3 loop is CASSLPGGYNEQFF. In DNA form, the CDR3 reads TGTGCCAGCAGCTTACCAGGGGGATACAATGAGCAGTTCTTC.